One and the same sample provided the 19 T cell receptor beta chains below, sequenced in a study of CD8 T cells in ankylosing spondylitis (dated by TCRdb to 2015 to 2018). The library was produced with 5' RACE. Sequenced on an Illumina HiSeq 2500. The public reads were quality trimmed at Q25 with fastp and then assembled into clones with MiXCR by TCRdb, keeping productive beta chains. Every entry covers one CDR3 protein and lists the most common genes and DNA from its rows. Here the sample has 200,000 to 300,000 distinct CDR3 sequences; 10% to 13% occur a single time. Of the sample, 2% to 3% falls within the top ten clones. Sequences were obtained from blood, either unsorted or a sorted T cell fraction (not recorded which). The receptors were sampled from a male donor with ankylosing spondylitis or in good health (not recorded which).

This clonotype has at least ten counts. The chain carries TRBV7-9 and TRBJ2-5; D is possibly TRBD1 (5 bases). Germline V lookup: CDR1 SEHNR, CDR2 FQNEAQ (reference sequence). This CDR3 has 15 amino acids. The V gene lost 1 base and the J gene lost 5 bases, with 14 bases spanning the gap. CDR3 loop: CASSLVLRDEETQYF. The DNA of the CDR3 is TGTGCCAGCAGCTTAGTGCTCAGGGATGAGGAGACCCAGTACTTC.

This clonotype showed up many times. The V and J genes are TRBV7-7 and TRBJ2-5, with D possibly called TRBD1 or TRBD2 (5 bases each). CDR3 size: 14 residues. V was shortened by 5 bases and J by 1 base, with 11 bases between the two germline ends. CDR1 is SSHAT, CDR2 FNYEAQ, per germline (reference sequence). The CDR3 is CASSPGASQETQYF. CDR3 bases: TGTGCCAGCAGCCCCGGGGCAAGCCAAGAGACCCAGTACTTC.

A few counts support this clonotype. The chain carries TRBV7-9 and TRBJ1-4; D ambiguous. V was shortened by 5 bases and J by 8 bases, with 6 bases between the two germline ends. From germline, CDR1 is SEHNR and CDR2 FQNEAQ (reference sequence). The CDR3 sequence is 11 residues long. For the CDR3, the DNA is TGTGCCAGCAGCCGCAACGAAAAACTGTTTTTT. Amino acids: CASSRNEKLFF.

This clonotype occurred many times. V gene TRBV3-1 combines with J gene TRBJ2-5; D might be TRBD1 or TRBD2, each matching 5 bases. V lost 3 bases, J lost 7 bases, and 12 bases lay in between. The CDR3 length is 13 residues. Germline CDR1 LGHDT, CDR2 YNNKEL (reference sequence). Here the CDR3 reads CASSQGERRTQYF. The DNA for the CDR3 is TGTGCCAGCAGCCAGGGGGAGAGACGGACCCAGTACTTC.

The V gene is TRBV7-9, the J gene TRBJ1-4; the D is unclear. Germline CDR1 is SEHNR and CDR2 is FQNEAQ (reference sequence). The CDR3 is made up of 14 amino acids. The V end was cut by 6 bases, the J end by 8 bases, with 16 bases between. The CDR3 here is CASSPPAAVEKLFF. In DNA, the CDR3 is TGTGCCAGCAGTCCCCCGGCCGCCGTCGAAAAACTGTTTTTT.

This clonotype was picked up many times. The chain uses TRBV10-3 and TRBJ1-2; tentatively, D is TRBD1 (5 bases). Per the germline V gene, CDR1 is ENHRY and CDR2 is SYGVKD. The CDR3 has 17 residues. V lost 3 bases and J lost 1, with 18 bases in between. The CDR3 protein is CAISDRGGTGVNYGYTF. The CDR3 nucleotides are TGTGCCATCAGTGACCGGGGAGGTACAGGAGTTAACTATGGCTACACCTTC.

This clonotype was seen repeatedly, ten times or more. The CDR3 coding sequence is TGTGCCAGCAATGGAGCTCCTCGCCAGAACACTGAAGCTTTCTTT. As protein: CASNGAPRQNTEAFF. The gene calls are TRBV12-3 or TRBV12-4 and TRBJ1-1; D unresolved. CDR3 length equals 15 residues. Trimming removed 7 bases from V and 1 base from J, with 16 bases in between.

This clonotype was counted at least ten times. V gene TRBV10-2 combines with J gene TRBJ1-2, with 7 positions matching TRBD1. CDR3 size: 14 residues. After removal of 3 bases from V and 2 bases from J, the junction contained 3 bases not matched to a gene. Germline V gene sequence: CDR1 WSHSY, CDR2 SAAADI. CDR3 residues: CASSEQGLNYGYTF. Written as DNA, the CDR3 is TGCGCCAGCAGTGAACAGGGGCTGAACTATGGCTACACCTTC.

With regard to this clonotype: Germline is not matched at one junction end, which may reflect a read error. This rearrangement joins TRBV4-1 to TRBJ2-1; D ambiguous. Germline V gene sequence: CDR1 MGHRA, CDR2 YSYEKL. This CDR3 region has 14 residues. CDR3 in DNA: TGCGCCAGCGGCCAAGTAGGATCTAAACCTGAGCAGTTCTTC. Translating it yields CASGQVGSKPEQFF.

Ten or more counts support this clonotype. The CDR3 spells CASTGGSGANVLTF. The CDR3 DNA reads as TGTGCCAGCACTGGAGGTTCTGGGGCCAACGTCCTGACTTTC. The J gene is TRBJ2-6, the V gene TRBV12-3 or TRBV12-4; perhaps TRBD2 as D (5 bases). This CDR3 comprises 14 residues. Trimming left V 7 bases short and J 1 base short, with 8 bases between.

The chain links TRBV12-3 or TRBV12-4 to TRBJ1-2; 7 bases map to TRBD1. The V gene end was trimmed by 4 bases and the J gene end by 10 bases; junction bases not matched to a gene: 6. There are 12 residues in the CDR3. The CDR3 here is CASSSSQGYYTF. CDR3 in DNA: TGTGCCAGCAGTTCTTCACAGGGGTACTACACCTTC.

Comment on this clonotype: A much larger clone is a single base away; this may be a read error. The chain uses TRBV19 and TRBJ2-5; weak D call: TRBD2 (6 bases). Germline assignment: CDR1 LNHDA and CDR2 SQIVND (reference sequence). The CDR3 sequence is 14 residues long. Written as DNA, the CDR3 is TGTGTCAGTAGATCCTCGGGACTTCAAGAGACCCAGTACTTC. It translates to CVSRSSGLQETQYF.

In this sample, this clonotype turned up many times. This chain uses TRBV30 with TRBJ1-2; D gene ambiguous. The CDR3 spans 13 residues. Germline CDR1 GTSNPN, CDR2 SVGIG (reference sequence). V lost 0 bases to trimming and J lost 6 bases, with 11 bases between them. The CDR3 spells CAWSVRRADGYTF. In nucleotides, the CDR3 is TGTGCCTGGAGTGTTCGAAGGGCCGATGGCTACACCTTC.

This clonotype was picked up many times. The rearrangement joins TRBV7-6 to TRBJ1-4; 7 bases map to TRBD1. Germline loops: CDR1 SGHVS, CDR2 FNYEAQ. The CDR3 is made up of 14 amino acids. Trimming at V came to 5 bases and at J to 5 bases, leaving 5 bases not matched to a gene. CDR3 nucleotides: TGTGCCAGCAGCCCCGGCAGGGGGAATGAAAAACTGTTTTTT. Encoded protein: CASSPGRGNEKLFF.

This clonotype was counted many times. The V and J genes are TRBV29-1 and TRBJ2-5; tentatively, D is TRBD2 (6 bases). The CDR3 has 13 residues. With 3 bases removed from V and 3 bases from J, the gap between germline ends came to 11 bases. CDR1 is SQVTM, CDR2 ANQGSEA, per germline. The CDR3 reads CSVDPGGKETQYF. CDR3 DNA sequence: TGCAGCGTTGATCCCGGGGGAAAAGAGACCCAGTACTTC.

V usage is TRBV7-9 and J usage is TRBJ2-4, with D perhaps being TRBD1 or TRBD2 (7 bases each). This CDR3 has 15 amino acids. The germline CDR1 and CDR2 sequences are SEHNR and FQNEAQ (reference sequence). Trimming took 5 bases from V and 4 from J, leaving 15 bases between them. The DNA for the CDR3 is TGTGCCAGCAGCGAGCTCAGGGGGGGGAAAAACATTCAGTACTTC. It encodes CASSELRGGKNIQYF.

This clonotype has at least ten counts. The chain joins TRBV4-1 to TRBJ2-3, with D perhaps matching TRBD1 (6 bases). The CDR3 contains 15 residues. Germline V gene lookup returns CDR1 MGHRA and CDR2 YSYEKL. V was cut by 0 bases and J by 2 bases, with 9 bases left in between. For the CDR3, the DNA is TGCGCCAGCAGCCAAGATAAGGGGGTCACAGATACGCAGTATTTT. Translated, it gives CASSQDKGVTDTQYF.

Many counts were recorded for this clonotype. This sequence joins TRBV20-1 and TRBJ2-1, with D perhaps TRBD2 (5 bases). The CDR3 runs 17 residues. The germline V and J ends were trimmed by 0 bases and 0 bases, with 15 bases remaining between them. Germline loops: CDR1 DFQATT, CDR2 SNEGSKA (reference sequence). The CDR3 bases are TGCAGTGCTAGAGATCTCGCGGGTTCAAGCTCCTACAATGAGCAGTTCTTC. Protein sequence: CSARDLAGSSSYNEQFF.

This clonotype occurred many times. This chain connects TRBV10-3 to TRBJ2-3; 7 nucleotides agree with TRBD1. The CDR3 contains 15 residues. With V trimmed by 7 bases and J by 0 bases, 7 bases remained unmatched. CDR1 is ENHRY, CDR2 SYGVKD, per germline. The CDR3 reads CAITLTGTSTDTQYF. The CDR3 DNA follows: TGTGCCATCACCTTGACAGGGACCAGCACAGATACGCAGTATTTT.